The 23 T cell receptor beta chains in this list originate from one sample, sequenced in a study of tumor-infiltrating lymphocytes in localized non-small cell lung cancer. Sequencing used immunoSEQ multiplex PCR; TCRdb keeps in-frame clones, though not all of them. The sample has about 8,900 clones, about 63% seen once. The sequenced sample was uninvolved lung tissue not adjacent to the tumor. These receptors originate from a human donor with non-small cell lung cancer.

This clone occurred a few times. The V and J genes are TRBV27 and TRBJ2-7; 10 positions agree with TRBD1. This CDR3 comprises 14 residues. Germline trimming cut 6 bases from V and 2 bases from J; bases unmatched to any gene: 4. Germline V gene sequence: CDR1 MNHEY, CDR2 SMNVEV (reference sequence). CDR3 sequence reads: CASRRQGATYEQYF. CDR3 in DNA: TGTGCCAGCAGGCGACAGGGGGCGACCTACGAGCAGTACTTC.

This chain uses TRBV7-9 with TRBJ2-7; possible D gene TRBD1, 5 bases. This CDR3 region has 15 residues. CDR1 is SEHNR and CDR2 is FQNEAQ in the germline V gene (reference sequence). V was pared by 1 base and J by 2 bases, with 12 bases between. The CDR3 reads CASSLEGSLPYEQYF. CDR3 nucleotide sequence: TGTGCCAGCAGCTTAGAGGGGTCGCTACCCTACGAGCAGTACTTC.

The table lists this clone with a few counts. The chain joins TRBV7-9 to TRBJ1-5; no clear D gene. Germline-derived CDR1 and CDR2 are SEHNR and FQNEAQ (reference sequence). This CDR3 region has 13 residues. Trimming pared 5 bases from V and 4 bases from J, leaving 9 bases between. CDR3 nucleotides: TGTGCCAGCAGCCGACAAGAAAATCAGCCCCAGCATTTT. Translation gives CASSRQENQPQHF.

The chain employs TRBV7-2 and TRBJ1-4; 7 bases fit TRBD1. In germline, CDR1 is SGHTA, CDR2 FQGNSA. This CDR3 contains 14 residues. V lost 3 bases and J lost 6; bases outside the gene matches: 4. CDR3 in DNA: TGTGCCAGCAGCTTGGGACAGTCGGATGAAAAACTGTTTTTT. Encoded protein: CASSLGQSDEKLFF. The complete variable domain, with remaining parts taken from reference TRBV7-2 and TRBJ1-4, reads GAGVSQSPSNKVTEKGKDVELRCDPISGHTALYWYRQSLGQGLEFLIYFQGNSAPDKSGLPSDRFSAERTGGSVSTLTIQRTQQEDSAVYLCASSLGQSDEKLFFGSGTQLSVL.

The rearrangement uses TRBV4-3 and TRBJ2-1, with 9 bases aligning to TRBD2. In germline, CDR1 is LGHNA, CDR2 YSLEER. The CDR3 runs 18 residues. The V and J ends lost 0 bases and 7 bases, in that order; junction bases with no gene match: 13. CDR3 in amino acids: CASSQDIPAGGSRNEQFF. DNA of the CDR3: TGCGCCAGCAGCCAAGATATTCCAGCGGGAGGCTCTAGGAATGAGCAGTTCTTC.

Here the CDR3 reads CARISDSASLLGGTYYEQYF. CDR3 nucleotide sequence: TGTGCCAGGATCTCGGATTCGGCATCTCTTCTAGGCGGGACGTACTACGAGCAGTACTTC. The chain joins TRBV11-3 to TRBJ2-7; a weak D match, TRBD2 (6 bases). The CDR3 has 20 residues. The V and J ends lost 9 bases and 3 bases respectively, with 36 bases between them. Germline loops: CDR1 SGHNT, CDR2 YENEEA.

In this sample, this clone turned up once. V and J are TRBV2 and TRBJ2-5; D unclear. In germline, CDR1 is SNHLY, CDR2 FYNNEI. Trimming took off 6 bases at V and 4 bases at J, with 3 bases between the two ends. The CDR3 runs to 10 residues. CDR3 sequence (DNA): TGTGCCAGCAGCAGAGAGACCCAGTACTTC. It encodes CASSRETQYF.

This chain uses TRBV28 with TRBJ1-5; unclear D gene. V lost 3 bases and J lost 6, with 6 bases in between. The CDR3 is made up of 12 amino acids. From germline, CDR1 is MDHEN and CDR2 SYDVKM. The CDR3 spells CASSFTGQPQHF. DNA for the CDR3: TGTGCCAGCAGTTTCACGGGTCAGCCCCAGCATTTT.

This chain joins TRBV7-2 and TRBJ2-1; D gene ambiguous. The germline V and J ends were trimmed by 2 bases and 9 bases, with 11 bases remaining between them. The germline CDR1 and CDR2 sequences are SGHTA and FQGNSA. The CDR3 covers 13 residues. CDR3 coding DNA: TGTGCCAGCAGCTTAAATTTCATGGGTGAGCAGTTCTTC. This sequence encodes CASSLNFMGEQFF.

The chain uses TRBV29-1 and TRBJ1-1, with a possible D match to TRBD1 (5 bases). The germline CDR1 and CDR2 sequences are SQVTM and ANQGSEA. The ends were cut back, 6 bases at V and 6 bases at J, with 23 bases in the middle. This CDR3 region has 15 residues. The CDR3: CSVARGGELVAEAFF. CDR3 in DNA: TGCAGCGTGGCCCGGGGGGGGGAGTTAGTGGCTGAAGCTTTCTTT.

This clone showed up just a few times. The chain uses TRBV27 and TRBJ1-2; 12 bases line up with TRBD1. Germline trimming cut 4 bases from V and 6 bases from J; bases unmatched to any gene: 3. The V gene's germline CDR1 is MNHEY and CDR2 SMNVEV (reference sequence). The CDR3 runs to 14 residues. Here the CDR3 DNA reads TGTGCCAGCAGTTCGGGACAGGGGGCCGATGGCTACACCTTC. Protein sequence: CASSSGQGADGYTF.

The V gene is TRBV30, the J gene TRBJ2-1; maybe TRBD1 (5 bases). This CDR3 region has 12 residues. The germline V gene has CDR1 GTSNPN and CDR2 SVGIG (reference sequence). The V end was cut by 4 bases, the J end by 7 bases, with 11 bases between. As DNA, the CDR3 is TGTGCCTGGAAGGGGCCCAGGAATGAGCAGTTCTTC. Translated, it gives CAWKGPRNEQFF.

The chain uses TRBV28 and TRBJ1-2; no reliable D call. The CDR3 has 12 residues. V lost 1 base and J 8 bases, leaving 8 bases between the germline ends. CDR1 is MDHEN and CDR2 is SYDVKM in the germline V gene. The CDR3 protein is CASSLSQVGYTF. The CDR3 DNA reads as TGTGCCAGCAGTTTATCCCAAGTGGGCTACACCTTC.

The CDR3 region is CASRGGIGLLDGYTF. CDR3 nucleotides: TGTGCCAGCAGGGGGGGGATAGGGCTTCTCGATGGCTACACCTTC. V gene TRBV6-1 combines with J gene TRBJ1-2, with D possibly TRBD1 on 5 matching bases. The V gene lost 6 bases and the J gene lost 6 bases, with 20 bases spanning the gap. Germline values: CDR1 MNHNS, CDR2 SASEGT. The CDR3 runs to 15 residues.

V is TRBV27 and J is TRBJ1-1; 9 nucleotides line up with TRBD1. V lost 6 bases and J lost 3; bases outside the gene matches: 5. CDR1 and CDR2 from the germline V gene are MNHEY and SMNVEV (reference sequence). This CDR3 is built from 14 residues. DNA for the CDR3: TGTGCCAGCAGCATACAGGGGGCTGACACTGAAGCTTTCTTT. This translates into CASSIQGADTEAFF.

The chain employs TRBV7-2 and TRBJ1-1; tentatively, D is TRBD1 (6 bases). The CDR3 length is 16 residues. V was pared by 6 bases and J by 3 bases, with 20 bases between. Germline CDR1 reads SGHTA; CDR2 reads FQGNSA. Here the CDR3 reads CASSPYGGAGDTEAFF. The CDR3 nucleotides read TGTGCCAGCAGTCCTTACGGGGGCGCAGGGGACACTGAAGCTTTCTTT.

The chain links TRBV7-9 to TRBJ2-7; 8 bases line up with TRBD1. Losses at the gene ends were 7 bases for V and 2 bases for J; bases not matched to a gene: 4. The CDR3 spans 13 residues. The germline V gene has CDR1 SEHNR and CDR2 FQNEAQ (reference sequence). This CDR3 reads CASIGQGPYEQYF. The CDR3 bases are TGTGCCAGCATTGGACAGGGCCCCTACGAGCAGTACTTC.

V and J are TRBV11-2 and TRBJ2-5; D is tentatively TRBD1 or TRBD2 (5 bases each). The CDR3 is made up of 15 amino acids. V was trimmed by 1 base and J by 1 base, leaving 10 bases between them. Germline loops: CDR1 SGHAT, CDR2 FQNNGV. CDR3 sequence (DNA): TGTGCCAGCAGCTTAGGGGGACGGATCCAAGAGACCCAGTACTTC. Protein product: CASSLGGRIQETQYF.

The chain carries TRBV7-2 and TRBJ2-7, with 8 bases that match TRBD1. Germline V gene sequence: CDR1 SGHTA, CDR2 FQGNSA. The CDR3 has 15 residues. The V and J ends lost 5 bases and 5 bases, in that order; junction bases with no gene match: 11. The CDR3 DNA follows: TGTGCCAGCAGCAGAACCGGGGACAGGCGGGACGAGCAGTACTTC. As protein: CASSRTGDRRDEQYF.

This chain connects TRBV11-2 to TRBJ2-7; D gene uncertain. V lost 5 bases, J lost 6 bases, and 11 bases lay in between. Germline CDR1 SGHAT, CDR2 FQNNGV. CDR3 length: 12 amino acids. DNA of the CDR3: TGTGCCAGCAGCGGACCCAGCATCGAGCAGTACTTC. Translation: CASSGPSIEQYF.

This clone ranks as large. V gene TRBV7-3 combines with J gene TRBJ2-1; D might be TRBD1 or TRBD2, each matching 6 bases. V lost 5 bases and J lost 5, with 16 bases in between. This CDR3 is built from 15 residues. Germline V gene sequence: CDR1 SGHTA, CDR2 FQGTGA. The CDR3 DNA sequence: TGTGCCAGCAGCCCTGGGGGGCCGGGTCACAATGAGCAGTTCTTC. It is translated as CASSPGGPGHNEQFF.

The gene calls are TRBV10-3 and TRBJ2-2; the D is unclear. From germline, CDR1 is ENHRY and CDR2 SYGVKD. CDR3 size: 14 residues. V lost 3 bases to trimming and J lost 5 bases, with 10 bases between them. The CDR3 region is CAISEEVRTGELFF. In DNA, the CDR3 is TGTGCCATCAGTGAAGAGGTGAGGACCGGGGAGCTGTTTTTT.

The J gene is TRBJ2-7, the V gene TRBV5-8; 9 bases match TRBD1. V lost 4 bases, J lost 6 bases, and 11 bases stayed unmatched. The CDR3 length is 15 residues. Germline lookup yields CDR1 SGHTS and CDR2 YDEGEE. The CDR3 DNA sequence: TGTGCCAGCAGCCAAAGGACAGGGGTAAGGGGCGAGCAGTACTTC. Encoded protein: CASSQRTGVRGEQYF.